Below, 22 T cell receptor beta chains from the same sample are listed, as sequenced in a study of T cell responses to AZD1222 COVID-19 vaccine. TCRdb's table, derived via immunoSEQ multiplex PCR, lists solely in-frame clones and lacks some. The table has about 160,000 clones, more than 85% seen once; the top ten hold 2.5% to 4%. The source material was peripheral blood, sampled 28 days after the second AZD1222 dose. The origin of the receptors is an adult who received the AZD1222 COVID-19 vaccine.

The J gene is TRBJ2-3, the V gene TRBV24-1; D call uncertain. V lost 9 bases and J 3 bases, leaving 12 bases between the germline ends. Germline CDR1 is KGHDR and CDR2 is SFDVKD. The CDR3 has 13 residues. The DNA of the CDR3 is TGTGCCACCGAACCCGGGCATACAGATACGCAGTATTTT. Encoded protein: CATEPGHTDTQYF.

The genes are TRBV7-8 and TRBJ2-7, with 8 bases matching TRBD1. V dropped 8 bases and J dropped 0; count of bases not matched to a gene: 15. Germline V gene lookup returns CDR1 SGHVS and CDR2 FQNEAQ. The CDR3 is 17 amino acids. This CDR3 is CASGIGQGAVISYEQYF. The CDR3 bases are TGTGCCAGCGGTATTGGGCAGGGGGCGGTGATCTCCTACGAGCAGTACTTC.

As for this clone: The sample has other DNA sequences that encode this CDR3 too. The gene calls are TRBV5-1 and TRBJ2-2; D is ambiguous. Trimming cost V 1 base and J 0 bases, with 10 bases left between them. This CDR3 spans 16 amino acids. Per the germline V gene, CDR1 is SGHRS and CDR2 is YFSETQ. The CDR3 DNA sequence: TGCGCCAGCAGCTTGATTGGCGGTTCGAACACCGGGGAGCTGTTTTTT. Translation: CASSLIGGSNTGELFF.

The CDR3 region is CAISEFGGRENYGYTF. CDR3 nucleotide sequence: TGTGCCATCAGTGAGTTCGGGGGCAGGGAGAACTATGGCTACACCTTC. The chain links TRBV10-3 to TRBJ1-2; D is possibly TRBD1 (6 bases). With 1 base removed from V and 2 bases from J, the gap between germline ends came to 14 bases. The germline V gene has CDR1 ENHRY and CDR2 SYGVKD. The length of the CDR3 is 16 residues.

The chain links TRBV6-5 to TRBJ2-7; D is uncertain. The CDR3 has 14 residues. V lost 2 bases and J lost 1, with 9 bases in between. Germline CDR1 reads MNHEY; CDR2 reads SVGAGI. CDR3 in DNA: TGTGCCAGCAGTTACGACGGAAATTCCTACGAGCAGTACTTC. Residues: CASSYDGNSYEQYF.

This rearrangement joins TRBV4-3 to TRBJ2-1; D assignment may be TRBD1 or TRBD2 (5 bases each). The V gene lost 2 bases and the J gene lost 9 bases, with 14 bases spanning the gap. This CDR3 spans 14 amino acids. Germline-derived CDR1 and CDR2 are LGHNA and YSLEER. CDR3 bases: TGCGCCAGCAGCCAACCCGGGACGTTCACTGAGCAGTTCTTC. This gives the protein CASSQPGTFTEQFF.

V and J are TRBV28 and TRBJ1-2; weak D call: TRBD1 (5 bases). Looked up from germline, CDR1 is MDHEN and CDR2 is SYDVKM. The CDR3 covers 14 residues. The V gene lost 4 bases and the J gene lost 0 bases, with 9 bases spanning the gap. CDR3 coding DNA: TGTGCCAGCAGTTCATACAGGACTAACTATGGCTACACCTTC. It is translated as CASSSYRTNYGYTF.

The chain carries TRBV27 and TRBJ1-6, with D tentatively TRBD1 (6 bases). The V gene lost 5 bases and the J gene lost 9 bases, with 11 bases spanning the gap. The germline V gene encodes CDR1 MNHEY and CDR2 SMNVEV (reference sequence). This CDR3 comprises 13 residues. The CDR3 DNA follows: TGTGCCAGCAGTGGACAGTTACGTTCACCCCTCCACTTT. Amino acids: CASSGQLRSPLHF.

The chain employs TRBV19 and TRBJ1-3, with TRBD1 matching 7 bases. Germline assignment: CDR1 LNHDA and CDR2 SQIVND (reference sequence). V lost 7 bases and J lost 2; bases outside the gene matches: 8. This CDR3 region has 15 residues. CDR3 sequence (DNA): TGTGCCAGTACCTTGTGGCAGGGGGCTGGAAACACCATATATTTT. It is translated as CASTLWQGAGNTIYF.

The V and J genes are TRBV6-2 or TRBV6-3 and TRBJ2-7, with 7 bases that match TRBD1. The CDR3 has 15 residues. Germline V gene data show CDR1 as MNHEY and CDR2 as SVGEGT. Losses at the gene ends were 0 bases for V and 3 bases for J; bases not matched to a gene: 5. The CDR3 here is CASSYSRDSRYEQYF. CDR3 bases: TGTGCCAGCAGTTACTCTCGGGACAGCCGCTACGAGCAGTACTTC.

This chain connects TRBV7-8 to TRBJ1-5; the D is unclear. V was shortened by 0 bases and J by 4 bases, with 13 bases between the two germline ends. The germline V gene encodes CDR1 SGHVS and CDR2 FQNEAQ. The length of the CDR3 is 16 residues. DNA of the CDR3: TGTGCCAGCAGCTTAGCAGGGCTTGGCGGAAATCAGCCCCAGCATTTT. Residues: CASSLAGLGGNQPQHF.

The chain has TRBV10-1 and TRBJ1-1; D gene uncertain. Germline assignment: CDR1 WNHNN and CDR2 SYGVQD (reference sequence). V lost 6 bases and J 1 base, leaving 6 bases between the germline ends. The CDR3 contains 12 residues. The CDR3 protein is CASRGQNTEAFF. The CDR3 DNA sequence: TGCGCCAGCAGGGGCCAGAACACTGAAGCTTTCTTT.

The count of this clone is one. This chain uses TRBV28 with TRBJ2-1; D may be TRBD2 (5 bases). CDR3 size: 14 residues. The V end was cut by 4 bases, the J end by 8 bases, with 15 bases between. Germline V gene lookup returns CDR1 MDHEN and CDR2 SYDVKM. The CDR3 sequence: CASSSPGFRHEQFF. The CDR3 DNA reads TGTGCCAGCAGTTCCCCGGGATTCCGCCATGAGCAGTTCTTC.

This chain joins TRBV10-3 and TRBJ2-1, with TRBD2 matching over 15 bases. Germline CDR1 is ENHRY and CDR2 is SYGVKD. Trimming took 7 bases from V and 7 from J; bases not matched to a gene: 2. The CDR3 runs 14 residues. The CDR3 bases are TGTGCCATCAATGGACTAGCGGGAGGGAATGAGCAGTTCTTC. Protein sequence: CAINGLAGGNEQFF.

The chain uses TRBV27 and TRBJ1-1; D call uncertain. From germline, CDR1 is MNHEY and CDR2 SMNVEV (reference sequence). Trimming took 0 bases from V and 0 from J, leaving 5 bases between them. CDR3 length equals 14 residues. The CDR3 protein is CASSLSALNTEAFF. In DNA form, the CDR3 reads TGTGCCAGCAGTTTATCAGCATTGAACACTGAAGCTTTCTTT.

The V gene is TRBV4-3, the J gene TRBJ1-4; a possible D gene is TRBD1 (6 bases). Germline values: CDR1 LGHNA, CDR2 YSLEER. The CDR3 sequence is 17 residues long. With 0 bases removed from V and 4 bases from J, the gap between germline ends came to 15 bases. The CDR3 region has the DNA TGCGCCAGCAGCCAAGATTTTGGTGGGGGCATTAATGAAAAACTGTTTTTT. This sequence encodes CASSQDFGGGINEKLFF.

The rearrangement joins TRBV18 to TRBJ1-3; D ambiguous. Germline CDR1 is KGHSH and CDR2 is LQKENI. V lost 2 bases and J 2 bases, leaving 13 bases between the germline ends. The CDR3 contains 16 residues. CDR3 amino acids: CASSPGPAGAGNTIYF. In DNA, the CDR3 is TGTGCCAGCTCACCAGGACCGGCTGGGGCTGGAAACACCATATATTTT.

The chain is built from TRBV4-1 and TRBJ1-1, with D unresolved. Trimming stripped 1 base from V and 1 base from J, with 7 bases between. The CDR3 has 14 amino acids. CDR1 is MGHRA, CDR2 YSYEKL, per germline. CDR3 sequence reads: CASSQVLPNTEAFF. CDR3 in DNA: TGCGCCAGCAGCCAAGTCTTGCCGAACACTGAAGCTTTCTTT.

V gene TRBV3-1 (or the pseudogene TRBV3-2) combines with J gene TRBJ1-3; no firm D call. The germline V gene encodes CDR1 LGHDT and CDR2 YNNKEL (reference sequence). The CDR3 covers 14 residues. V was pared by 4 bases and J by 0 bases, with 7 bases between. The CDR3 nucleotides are TGTGCCAGCAGCCGTGCTTCCTCTGGAAACACCATATATTTT. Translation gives CASSRASSGNTIYF.

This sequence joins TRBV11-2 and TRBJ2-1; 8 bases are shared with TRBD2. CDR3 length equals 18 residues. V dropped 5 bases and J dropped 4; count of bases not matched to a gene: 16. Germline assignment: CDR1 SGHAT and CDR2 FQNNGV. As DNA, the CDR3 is TGTGCCAGCAGCCGGGCGGATCGTCGAGTAGCGGGATACAATGAGCAGTTCTTC. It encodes CASSRADRRVAGYNEQFF.

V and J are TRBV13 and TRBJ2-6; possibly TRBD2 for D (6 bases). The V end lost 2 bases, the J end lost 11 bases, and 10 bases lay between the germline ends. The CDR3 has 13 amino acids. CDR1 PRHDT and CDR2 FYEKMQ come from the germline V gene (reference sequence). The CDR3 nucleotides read TGTGCCAGCAGCTTATGGCCGGGGGACGTCCTGACTTTC. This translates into CASSLWPGDVLTF.

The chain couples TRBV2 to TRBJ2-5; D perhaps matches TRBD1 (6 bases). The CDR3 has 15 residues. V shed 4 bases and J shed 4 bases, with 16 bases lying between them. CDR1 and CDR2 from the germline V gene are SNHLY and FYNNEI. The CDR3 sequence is CASSVTPGVIETQYF. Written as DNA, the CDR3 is TGTGCCAGCAGTGTAACCCCAGGGGTGATAGAGACCCAGTACTTC.